This T cell receptor beta chain was sequenced in a study of T cells in Graves' hyperthyroidism and ophthalmopathy. Study as a whole: Peripheral blood collection took place at initial diagnosis, before any treatment.

Trimming at V came to 6 bases and at J to 4 bases, leaving 8 bases not matched to a gene. The CDR3 is 14 amino acids. Germline V gene data show CDR1 as MDHEN and CDR2 as SYDVKM. TCR beta CDR3 regions were amplified from RNA. A set of HTBI primers served as the primers for a first-round RT-PCR of the TCR CDR3. TCRdb ran MiXCR on the multiplex PCR reads and lists one entry per CDR3 protein. The sample holds hundreds of thousands of distinct CDR3 sequences, about 15% seen once. Ten or more counts support this clonotype. Its antigen is unidentified. Study results and caveats: Most clonotypes expanded in thyroid above 0.001 were likewise present in blood. Ophthalmopathy was model-predicted a median about 6 months pre-onset.

This chain connects TRBV28 to TRBJ1-2; 7 bases fit TRBD1. Sequencing was done on a sample of blood. The receptor's source is a woman under 30 with Graves' hyperthyroidism. The CDR3 reads CASRGRGHGYGYTF. Here the CDR3 DNA reads TGTGCCAGCAGGGGAAGGGGGCATGGCTATGGCTACACCTTC.